These 2 T cell receptor beta chains originate from one sample sequenced in a study of OX40 agonist ivuxolimab in advanced cancers. Repertoires were generated with immunoSEQ multiplex PCR, while TCRdb's copy carries only in-frame clones and drops some. The table shows around 76,000 clones, with roughly 89% occurring only once. Here the sequenced sample was CD4+ or CD8+ T cells sorted from blood, taken in a trial of the OX40 agonist ivuxolimab. Receptors originate from an adult with an advanced solid tumor such as melanoma, head and neck, liver or kidney cancer.

The table lists this clone with a few counts. V gene TRBV9 combines with J gene TRBJ1-2, with 7 nucleotides matching TRBD1. Germline CDR1 SGDLS, CDR2 YYNGEE. The trim removed 5 bases at V and 8 bases at J, leaving 6 bases unmatched. There are 12 residues in the CDR3. The CDR3 is CASRKGTDGYTF. CDR3 coding DNA: TGTGCCAGCAGAAAGGGGACAGACGGCTACACCTTC.

This chain uses TRBV30 with TRBJ2-2; 10 bases are a match to TRBD1. Per the germline V gene, CDR1 is GTSNPN and CDR2 is SVGIG (reference sequence). V dropped 5 bases and J dropped 5; count of bases not matched to a gene: 5. This CDR3 is 14 amino acids long. The CDR3: CAWDRGRFTGELFF. CDR3 nucleotides: TGTGCCTGGGACAGGGGGCGCTTTACCGGGGAGCTGTTTTTT.